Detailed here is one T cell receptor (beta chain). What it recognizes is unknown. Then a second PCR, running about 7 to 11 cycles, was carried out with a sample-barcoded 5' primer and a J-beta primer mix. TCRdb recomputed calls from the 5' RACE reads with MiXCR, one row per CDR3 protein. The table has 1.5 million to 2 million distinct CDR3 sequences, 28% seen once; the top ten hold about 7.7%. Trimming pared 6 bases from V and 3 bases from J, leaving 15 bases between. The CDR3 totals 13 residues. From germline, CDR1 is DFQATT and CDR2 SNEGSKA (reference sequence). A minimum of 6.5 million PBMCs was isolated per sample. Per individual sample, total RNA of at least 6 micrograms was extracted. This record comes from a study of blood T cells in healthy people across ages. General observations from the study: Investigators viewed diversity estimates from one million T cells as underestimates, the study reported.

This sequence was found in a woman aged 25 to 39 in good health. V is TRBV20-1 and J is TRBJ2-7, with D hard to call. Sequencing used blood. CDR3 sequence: CSAGLRTVYEQYF. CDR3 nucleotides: TGCAGTGCCGGTCTACGGACCGTCTACGAGCAGTACTTC.